The sequence of this T cell receptor (beta chain) was determined in a study of CD8+CD57+ T cells in acquired aplastic anemia. Genomic DNA served as template for TCR beta VDJ and CDR3 profiling. TCRdb re-called the reads with MiXCR, one entry per CDR3 protein. The data hold 250,000 to 350,000 distinct CDR3 sequences, with around 60% observed a single time. The V gene's germline CDR1 is KGHSH and CDR2 LQKENI. V lost 2 bases to trimming and J lost 9 bases, with 11 bases between them. There are 13 residues in the CDR3. The sequence derives from a human donor with severe aplastic anemia or a healthy control (not recorded which). The chain is built from TRBV18 and TRBJ2-1; D uncertain. The sequencing input was sorted CD4+, CD8+, or CD8+CD57+ T cells (not recorded which) from PBMCs. DNA of the CDR3: TGTGCCAGCTCACCAGATATGAGGTTTGAGCAGTTCTTC. Protein: CASSPDMRFEQFF. The full variable domain, rest sourced from reference TRBV18 and TRBJ2-1, is NAGVMQNPRHLVRRRGQEARLRCSPMKGHSHVYWYRQLPEEGLKFMVYLQKENIIDESGMPKERFSAEFPKEGPSILRIQQVVRGDSAAYFCASSPDMRFEQFFGPGTRLTVL.